This T cell receptor (beta chain) was captured in a study of beta chain features in type 1 diabetes listed by TCRdb under 2018. Study-level background: Mean age, gender distribution, total cell number and subset yield did not differ between patients and healthy donors. In the study, recently diagnosed type 1 diabetes patients and matched healthy donors were compared on the TCRB repertoires of their sorted circulating CD4+ T cell subsets. Regulatory and stem cell-like memory subsets were isolated from only 8 patients and about eight healthy donors, whereas naive and central memory subsets came from all 30 or so donors. Across all samples, 107,917,701 sorted cells were examined, and cell number per subset correlated strongly with RNA yield. The research as a whole found: HLA sub-analyses involved small numbers of individuals, so any influence of HLA type on TCRB rearrangement remained unresolved. Because cDNA was sequenced instead of genomic DNA, activated cells with high expression could be over-represented, although the groups did not differ in activation or CD3 levels. Naive, central memory and regulatory TCRB repertoires appeared more similar among patients than among healthy donors. In all four CD4+ subsets, TCRB CDR3 length was moderately but significantly shorter in type 1 diabetes patients. Shorter templates might have been favored by PCR, but patient and control samples were amplified and corrected together, so both groups would have been affected equally by any skew. Fewer insertions and more nucleotide deletions at VDJ recombination sites were observed in patients with type 1 diabetes, implying thymic rearrangement abnormalities.

As for this clone: It has no known antigen specificity. Base quality data are lacking; no much larger clone is found one base away.

Each donor gave one peripheral blood draw, approximately 110 mL on average, collected into heparinised tubes. Using a panel that included CD45RO, CCR7, CD25, CD127, CD95 and CD27, naive, central memory, regulatory and stem cell-like memory CD4+ T cells were sorted on a BD FACSAria II. Purity was above 95% for every sorted population. PBMCs were isolated immediately by Lymphoprep density gradient centrifugation and stained directly without culture. To minimize batch effects, samples were stained and sorted in pairs, one healthy donor with one patient per experiment. All of the isolated RNA was reverse transcribed with the High Capacity cDNA Reverse Transcription Kit, so expressed TCRB transcripts were sequenced. Naive, central memory and regulatory T cell samples underwent deep immunoSEQ sequencing, averaging about 3.5 million total reads per sample. Sorted cells were lysed in RLT buffer and RNA was extracted with DNase-treated RNeasy Micro or Mini kits, depending on cell number. Each cell subset was processed on its own to prevent cross-contamination, while patient and healthy donor samples were processed together. The immunoSEQ multiplex PCR was used to amplify TCRB sequences from cDNA, yielding 87-bp fragments that span the CDR3 region. Amplicons were sequenced on the Illumina HiSeq platform. In the authors' own workflow: Synthetic template baselines were used to correct PCR bias computationally, reads within Hamming distance 2 were collapsed together, and singletons that could not be merged were discarded. Reads were aligned to IMGT to assign V, D and J genes, CDR3 length, and insertions or deletions at six rearrangement sites. Within each subset, clonotype counts were normalized to the number of sorted cells before true diversity and Gini coefficients were calculated with the tcR R package. The overlap coefficient, calculated on TCRB nucleotide sequences, was used to quantify repertoire sharing. As a proxy for the pre-selection repertoire, out-of-frame TCRB sequences from naive cells were analyzed. Drawn from immuneACCESS, this table holds only the in-frame rearrangements with V and J called that TCRdb kept. Clones are partly lost; checked studies trace under half to an unresolved V gene and leave the rest unexplained. The V and J calls and clone size come from that table; D and trimming were worked out from the DNA. This sample gives hundreds of thousands of clones in total; about an eighth of them show up just once. The ten largest account for 0.022% of the sample.

V and J are trimmed by 3 bases and 4 bases, and the gene matches miss 5 bases of the junction. From cysteine to phenylalanine, the CDR3 is 14 amino acids long. The DNA shown is the 42-base CDR3, in frame from base 1. CDR1 and CDR2 are drawn from the germline V gene: KGHSH, LQKENI. The rearrangement joined TRBV18 to TRBJ2-7, and TRBD1 matches 8 of the central bases. The TCR sequence derives from a man younger than 35 with type 1 diabetes. Sequencing input: naive CD4+ T cells from blood. Taken with the paper, the label for cell subset or site translates to: true naive CD4+ T cells. The encoded CDR3 is CASSPQGARYEQYF. The DNA reads as follows: TGTGCCAGCTCACCGCAGGGGGCTAGATACGAGCAGTACTTC.